The rows below give T cell receptor beta chains drawn from one sample of a study of siplizumab effects on memory and regulatory T cells. Here immunoSEQ multiplex PCR was the method, and the copy in TCRdb shows in-frame clones only, minus some. The table records 95,000 to 100,000 clones, about nine tenths of them present only once. What was sequenced was non-Treg CD4+ T cells sorted from blood. The receptors come from a human donor in good health. The CDR3 runs from the conserved cysteine through the conserved F or W. Each record gives: CDR3 DNA, CDR3 protein, V gene, clone size, D gene, J gene. A D gene is named only where the DNA matches it firmly. Rows may omit the clone size; those that give it use once, few, many or a size class.

CDR3 DNA: TGTGCCAGCAGCTTAGAGTCAGGTCGCTACGAGCAGTACTTC
CDR3 protein: CASSLESGRYEQYF
V gene: TRBV11-2
clone size: -
D gene: -
J gene: TRBJ2-7

CDR3 DNA: TGTGCCAGTAGTATCGGACCTTACAATGAGCAGTTCTTC
CDR3 protein: CASSIGPYNEQFF
V gene: TRBV19
clone size: -
D gene: -
J gene: TRBJ2-1

CDR3 DNA: TGCGCCAGCAGCTTGGATGGGGCGAACACTGAAGCTTTCTTT
CDR3 protein: CASSLDGANTEAFF
V gene: TRBV5-1
clone size: few
D gene: -
J gene: TRBJ1-1

CDR3 DNA: TGTGCCAGCAGCTTGGAAAGGGGGAAGCAGTACTTC
CDR3 protein: CASSLERGKQYF
V gene: TRBV5-8
clone size: -
D gene: -
J gene: TRBJ2-7

CDR3 DNA: TGTGCCAGTAGTATCCTTCTTTGGGACAGGGGGAACTATGGCTACACCTTC
CDR3 protein: CASSILLWDRGNYGYTF
V gene: TRBV19
clone size: -
D gene: TRBD1
J gene: TRBJ1-2

CDR3 DNA: TGTGCCAGCAGCTGGGTATATGGCACCAGGCACTATGGCTACACCTTC
CDR3 protein: CASSWVYGTRHYGYTF
V gene: TRBV7-2
clone size: -
D gene: -
J gene: TRBJ1-2

CDR3 DNA: TGTGCCAGCAGCGCCTCCTACAATGAGCAGTTCTTC
CDR3 protein: CASSASYNEQFF
V gene: TRBV7-2
clone size: once
D gene: -
J gene: TRBJ2-1

CDR3 DNA: TGTGCCAGCACGCCACTAGCGGCGAACACCGGGGAGCTGTTTTTT
CDR3 protein: CASTPLAANTGELFF
V gene: TRBV6-1
clone size: -
D gene: TRBD2
J gene: TRBJ2-2

CDR3 DNA: TGTGCCAGCAGCTTAGATCAGGTGAACAGGAACTATGGCTACACCTTC
CDR3 protein: CASSLDQVNRNYGYTF
V gene: TRBV11-2
clone size: -
D gene: -
J gene: TRBJ1-2

CDR3 DNA: TGTGCCAGCAGCTTATCGGGAGGGAACTACGAGCAGTACTTC
CDR3 protein: CASSLSGGNYEQYF
V gene: TRBV7-2
clone size: -
D gene: TRBD2
J gene: TRBJ2-7

CDR3 DNA: TGCGCCAGCAGCTTGGCGGGGGCCATCTCCTACAATGAGCAGTTCTTC
CDR3 protein: CASSLAGAISYNEQFF
V gene: TRBV5-1
clone size: -
D gene: -
J gene: TRBJ2-1

CDR3 DNA: TGTGCTAGCAGCTTGGCGGGAGGGTACAATGAGCAGTTCTTC
CDR3 protein: CASSLAGGYNEQFF
V gene: TRBV7-7
clone size: -
D gene: TRBD2
J gene: TRBJ2-1

CDR3 DNA: TGTGCCAGCAGCTCTCTGGCGGGAGGGCCAGGCGAGCAGTACTTC
CDR3 protein: CASSSLAGGPGEQYF
V gene: TRBV9
clone size: few
D gene: TRBD2
J gene: TRBJ2-7

CDR3 DNA: TGTGCCAGCAGCGGATCCAAGACTAGCGTAAGCACAGATACGCAGTATTTT
CDR3 protein: CASSGSKTSVSTDTQYF
V gene: TRBV9
clone size: -
D gene: TRBD2
J gene: TRBJ2-3

CDR3 DNA: TGTGCCAGCAGCGTAGCTCTTGGCAATGAGCAGTTCTTC
CDR3 protein: CASSVALGNEQFF
V gene: TRBV9
clone size: once
D gene: -
J gene: TRBJ2-1

CDR3 DNA: TGTGCCAGTAGATGGACAGGCACAGGCTACACCTTC
CDR3 protein: CASRWTGTGYTF
V gene: TRBV19
clone size: once
D gene: TRBD1
J gene: TRBJ1-2

CDR3 DNA: TGCGCCAGCAAAGCTACCCTCAGCACAGATACGCAGTATTTT
CDR3 protein: CASKATLSTDTQYF
V gene: TRBV10-2
clone size: -
D gene: -
J gene: TRBJ2-3

CDR3 DNA: TGTGCCAGCAGCGTAGGATCCACAGATACGCAGTATTTT
CDR3 protein: CASSVGSTDTQYF
V gene: TRBV9
clone size: -
D gene: -
J gene: TRBJ2-3

CDR3 DNA: TGCGCCAGCTCCACCGGGACTAGCGGGAGTCGGTCCTACGAGCAGTACTTC
CDR3 protein: CASSTGTSGSRSYEQYF
V gene: TRBV5-1
clone size: -
D gene: TRBD2
J gene: TRBJ2-7

CDR3 DNA: TGTGCCAGCAGCCTAGGCCACATTACCTACGAGCAGTACTTC
CDR3 protein: CASSLGHITYEQYF
V gene: TRBV7-9
clone size: -
D gene: -
J gene: TRBJ2-7

CDR3 DNA: TGTGCCAGCAGTGAATTGGGGGGGTCGAACGAGCAGTACTTC
CDR3 protein: CASSELGGSNEQYF
V gene: TRBV25-1
clone size: -
D gene: TRBD2
J gene: TRBJ2-7

CDR3 DNA: TGTGCCAGCAGCTTATACGGGACAGCCTACGAGCAGTACTTC
CDR3 protein: CASSLYGTAYEQYF
V gene: TRBV7-8
clone size: -
D gene: TRBD1
J gene: TRBJ2-7

CDR3 DNA: TGTGCCAGCCAGGACGGTGATAATTCACCCCTCCACTTT
CDR3 protein: CASQDGDNSPLHF
V gene: TRBV2
clone size: -
D gene: -
J gene: TRBJ1-6

CDR3 DNA: TGTGCCAGCCAGCGGGAGGGCCCAGATACGCAGTATTTT
CDR3 protein: CASQREGPDTQYF
V gene: TRBV2
clone size: -
D gene: TRBD2
J gene: TRBJ2-3

CDR3 DNA: TGTGCCAGCAGTGAATCCCGCGGGACGGCTTTCACAGATACGCAGTATTTT
CDR3 protein: CASSESRGTAFTDTQYF
V gene: TRBV25-1
clone size: -
D gene: -
J gene: TRBJ2-3

CDR3 DNA: TGCAGCGTTGTAGGGCCAGCAACTAATGAAAAACTGTTTTTT
CDR3 protein: CSVVGPATNEKLFF
V gene: TRBV29-1
clone size: -
D gene: -
J gene: TRBJ1-4

CDR3 DNA: TGTGCCAGCACCGGGGCGGCTGAAGCTTTCTTT
CDR3 protein: CASTGAAEAFF
V gene: TRBV6-5
clone size: -
D gene: -
J gene: TRBJ1-1

CDR3 DNA: TGTGCCAGCAGCTTAACCGGGACAGGCCAAGAGACCCAGTACTTC
CDR3 protein: CASSLTGTGQETQYF
V gene: TRBV7-3
clone size: -
D gene: TRBD1
J gene: TRBJ2-5

CDR3 DNA: TGTGCCAGCATCCACCCCACAGGCACCTACGAGCAGTACTTC
CDR3 protein: CASIHPTGTYEQYF
V gene: TRBV28
clone size: -
D gene: -
J gene: TRBJ2-7

CDR3 DNA: TGTGCCAGTAGTATGGGGTCCAGCGGGAACACAGATACGCAGTATTTT
CDR3 protein: CASSMGSSGNTDTQYF
V gene: TRBV19
clone size: -
D gene: TRBD2
J gene: TRBJ2-3

CDR3 DNA: TGTGCCAGCAGTTTTGGACAGGGGCCCACTGAAGCTTTCTTT
CDR3 protein: CASSFGQGPTEAFF
V gene: TRBV28
clone size: -
D gene: TRBD1
J gene: TRBJ1-1

CDR3 DNA: TGTGCCAGCAGCTTGCAGGGTCAAACCTCCTACGAGCAGTACTTC
CDR3 protein: CASSLQGQTSYEQYF
V gene: TRBV7-2
clone size: -
D gene: -
J gene: TRBJ2-7

CDR3 DNA: TGTGCCAGCAGCCAGGGACTAGCGAACTACAATGAGCAGTTCTTC
CDR3 protein: CASSQGLANYNEQFF
V gene: TRBV9
clone size: once
D gene: TRBD2
J gene: TRBJ2-1

CDR3 DNA: TGCAGCGTTGAAAGTCTTGCTAGCGGGAGAACAGATACGCAGTATTTT
CDR3 protein: CSVESLASGRTDTQYF
V gene: TRBV29-1
clone size: -
D gene: TRBD2
J gene: TRBJ2-3